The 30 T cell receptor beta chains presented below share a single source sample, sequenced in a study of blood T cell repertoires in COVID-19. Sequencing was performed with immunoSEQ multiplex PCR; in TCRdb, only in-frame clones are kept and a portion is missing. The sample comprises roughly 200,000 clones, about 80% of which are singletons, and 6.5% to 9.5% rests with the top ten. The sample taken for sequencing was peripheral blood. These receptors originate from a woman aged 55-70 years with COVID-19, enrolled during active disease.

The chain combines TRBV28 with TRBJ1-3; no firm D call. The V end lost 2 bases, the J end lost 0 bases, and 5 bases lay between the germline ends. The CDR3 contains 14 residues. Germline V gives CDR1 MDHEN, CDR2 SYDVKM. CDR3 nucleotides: TGTGCCAGCAGTTTAGGGAGCTCTGGAAACACCATATATTTT. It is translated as CASSLGSSGNTIYF. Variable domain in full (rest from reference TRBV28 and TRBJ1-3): DVKVTQSSRYLVKRTGEKVFLECVQDMDHENMFWYRQDPGLGLRLIYFSYDVKMKEKGDIPEGYSVSREKKERFSLILESASTNQTSMYLCASSLGSSGNTIYFGEGSWLTVV.

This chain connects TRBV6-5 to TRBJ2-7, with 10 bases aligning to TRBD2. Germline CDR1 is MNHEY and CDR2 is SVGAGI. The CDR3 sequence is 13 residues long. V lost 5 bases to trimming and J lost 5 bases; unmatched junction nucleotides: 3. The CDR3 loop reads CASSPSGSNEQYF. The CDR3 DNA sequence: TGTGCCAGCAGTCCTAGCGGGAGTAACGAGCAGTACTTC.

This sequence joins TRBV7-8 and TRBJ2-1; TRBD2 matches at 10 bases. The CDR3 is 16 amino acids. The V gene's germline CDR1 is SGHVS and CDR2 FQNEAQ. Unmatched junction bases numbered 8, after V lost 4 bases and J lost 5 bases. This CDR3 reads CASSSRTSGADNEQFF. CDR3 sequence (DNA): TGTGCCAGCAGCTCGAGGACTAGCGGTGCCGACAATGAGCAGTTCTTC. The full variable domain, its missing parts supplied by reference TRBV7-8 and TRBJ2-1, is GAGVSQSPRYKVAKRGQDVALRCDPISGHVSLFWYQQALGQGPEFLTYFQNEAQLDKSGLPSDRFFAERPEGSVSTLKIQRTQQEDSAVYLCASSSRTSGADNEQFFGPGTRLTVL.

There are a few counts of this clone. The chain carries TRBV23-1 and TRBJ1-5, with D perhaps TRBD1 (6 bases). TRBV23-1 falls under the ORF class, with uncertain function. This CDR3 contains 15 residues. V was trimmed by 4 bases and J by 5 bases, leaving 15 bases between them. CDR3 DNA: TGCGCCAGCAGTCCCCTTACAGGGTTCTATCAGCCCCAGCATTTT. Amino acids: CASSPLTGFYQPQHF.

CDR3 amino acids: CASSETRNEQFF. The CDR3 region has the DNA TGTGCCAGCAGTGAAACGAGGAATGAGCAGTTCTTC. The rearrangement uses TRBV2 and TRBJ2-1, with unresolved D. Deletions cut 2 bases from V and 7 bases from J, with 6 bases between. This CDR3 spans 12 amino acids. Germline values: CDR1 SNHLY, CDR2 FYNNEI. Full variable domain (outside the CDR3, taken from reference TRBV2 and TRBJ2-1): EPEVTQTPSHQVTQMGQEVILRCVPISNHLYFYWYRQILGQKVEFLVSFYNNEISEKSEIFDDQFSVERPDGSNFTLKIRSTKLEDSAMYFCASSETRNEQFFGPGTRLTVL.

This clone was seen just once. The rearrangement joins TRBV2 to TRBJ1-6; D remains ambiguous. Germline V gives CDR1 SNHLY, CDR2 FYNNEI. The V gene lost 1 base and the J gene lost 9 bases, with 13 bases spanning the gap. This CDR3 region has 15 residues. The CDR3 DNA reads TGTGCCAGCAGTGAAGGTCCGGGAAAGGGTTCACCCCTCCACTTT. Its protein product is CASSEGPGKGSPLHF.

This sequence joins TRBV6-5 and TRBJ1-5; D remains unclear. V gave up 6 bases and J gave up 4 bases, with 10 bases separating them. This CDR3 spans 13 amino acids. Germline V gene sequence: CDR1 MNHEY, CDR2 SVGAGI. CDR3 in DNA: TGTGCCAGCAGGAGACTTCAGAATCAGCCCCAGCATTTT. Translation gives CASRRLQNQPQHF.

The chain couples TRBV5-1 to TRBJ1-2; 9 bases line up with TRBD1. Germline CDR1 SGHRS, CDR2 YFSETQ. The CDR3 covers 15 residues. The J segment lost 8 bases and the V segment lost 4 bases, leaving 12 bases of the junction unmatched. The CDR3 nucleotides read TGCGCCAGCAGCGCTACAGGGGGCGGCTTTATCGGCTACACCTTC. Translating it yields CASSATGGGFIGYTF.

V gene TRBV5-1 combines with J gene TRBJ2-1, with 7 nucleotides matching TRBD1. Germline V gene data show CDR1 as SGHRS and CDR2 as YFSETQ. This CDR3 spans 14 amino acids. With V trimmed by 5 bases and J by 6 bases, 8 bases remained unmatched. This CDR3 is CASSQHRGRNEQFF. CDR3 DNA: TGCGCCAGCAGTCAGCACAGGGGCCGCAATGAGCAGTTCTTC.

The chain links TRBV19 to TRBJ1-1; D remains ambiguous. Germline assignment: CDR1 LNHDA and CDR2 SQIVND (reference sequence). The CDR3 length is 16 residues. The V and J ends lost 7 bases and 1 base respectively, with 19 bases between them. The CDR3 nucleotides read TGTGCCAGTAAAAAGGCGACAACCGGCTGGAACACTGAAGCTTTCTTT. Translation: CASKKATTGWNTEAFF.

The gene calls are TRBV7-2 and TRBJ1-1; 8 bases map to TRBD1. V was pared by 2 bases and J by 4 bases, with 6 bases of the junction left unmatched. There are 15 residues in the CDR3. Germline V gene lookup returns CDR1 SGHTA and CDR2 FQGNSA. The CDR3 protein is CASSLRAGGGTEAFF. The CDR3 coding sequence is TGTGCCAGCAGCTTAAGGGCAGGGGGCGGCACTGAAGCTTTCTTT.

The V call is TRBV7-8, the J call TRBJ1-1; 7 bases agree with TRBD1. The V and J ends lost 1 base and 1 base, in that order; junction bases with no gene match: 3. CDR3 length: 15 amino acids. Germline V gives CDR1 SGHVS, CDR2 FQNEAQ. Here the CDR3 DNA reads TGTGCCAGCAGCTTAGGTGGGACAGCGAACACTGAAGCTTTCTTT. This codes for CASSLGGTANTEAFF. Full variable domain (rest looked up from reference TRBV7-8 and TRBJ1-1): GAGVSQSPRYKVAKRGQDVALRCDPISGHVSLFWYQQALGQGPEFLTYFQNEAQLDKSGLPSDRFFAERPEGSVSTLKIQRTQQEDSAVYLCASSLGGTANTEAFFGQGTRLTVV.

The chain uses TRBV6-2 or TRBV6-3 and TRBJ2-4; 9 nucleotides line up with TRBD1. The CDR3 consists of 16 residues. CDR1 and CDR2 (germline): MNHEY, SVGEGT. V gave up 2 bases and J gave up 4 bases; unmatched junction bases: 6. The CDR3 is CASSYGPDRGKNIQYF. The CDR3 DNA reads TGTGCCAGCAGTTACGGTCCGGACAGGGGTAAAAACATTCAGTACTTC.

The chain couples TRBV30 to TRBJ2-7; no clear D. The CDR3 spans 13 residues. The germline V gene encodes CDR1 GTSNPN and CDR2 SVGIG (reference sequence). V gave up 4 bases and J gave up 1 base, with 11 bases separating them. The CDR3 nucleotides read TGTGCCTGGACTAGACCCCCTTCCTACGAGCAGTACTTC. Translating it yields CAWTRPPSYEQYF.

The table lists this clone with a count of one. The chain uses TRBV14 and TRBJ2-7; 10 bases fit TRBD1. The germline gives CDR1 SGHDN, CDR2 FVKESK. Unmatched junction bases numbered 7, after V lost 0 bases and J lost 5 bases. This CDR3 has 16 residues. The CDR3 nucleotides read TGTGCCAGCAGCCAAGAATTAGGGACAGGGGTCCACGAGCAGTACGTC. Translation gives CASSQELGTGVHEQYV.

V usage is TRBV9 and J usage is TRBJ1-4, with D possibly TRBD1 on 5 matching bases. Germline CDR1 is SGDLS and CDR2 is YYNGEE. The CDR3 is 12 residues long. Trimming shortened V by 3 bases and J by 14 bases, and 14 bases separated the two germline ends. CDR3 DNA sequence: TGTGCCAGCAGCGCATCGGGCAGGGTTCTGTTTTTT. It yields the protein CASSASGRVLFF.

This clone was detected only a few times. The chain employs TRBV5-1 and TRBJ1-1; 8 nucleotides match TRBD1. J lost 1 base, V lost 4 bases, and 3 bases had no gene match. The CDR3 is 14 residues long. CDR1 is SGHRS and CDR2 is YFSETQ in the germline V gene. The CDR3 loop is CASSRDRPNTEAFF. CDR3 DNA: TGCGCCAGCAGCCGGGACAGGCCGAACACTGAAGCTTTCTTT. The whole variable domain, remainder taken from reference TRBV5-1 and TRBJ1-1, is KAGVTQTPRYLIKTRGQQVTLSCSPISGHRSVSWYQQTPGQGLQFLFEYFSETQRNKGNFPGRFSGRQFSNSRSEMNVSTLELGDSALYLCASSRDRPNTEAFFGQGTRLTVV.

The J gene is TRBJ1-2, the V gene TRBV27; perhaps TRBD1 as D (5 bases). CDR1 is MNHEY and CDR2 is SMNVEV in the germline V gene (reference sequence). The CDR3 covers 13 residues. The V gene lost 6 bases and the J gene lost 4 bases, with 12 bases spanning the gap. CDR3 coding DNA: TGTGCCAGCAGCATTAGGGGTATCTATGGCTACACCTTC. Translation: CASSIRGIYGYTF.

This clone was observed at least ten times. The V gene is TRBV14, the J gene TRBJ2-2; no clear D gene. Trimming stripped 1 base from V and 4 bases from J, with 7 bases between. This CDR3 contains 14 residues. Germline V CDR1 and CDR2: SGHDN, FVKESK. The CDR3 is CASSQVYGTGELFF. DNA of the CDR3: TGTGCCAGCAGCCAAGTCTATGGCACCGGGGAGCTGTTTTTT.

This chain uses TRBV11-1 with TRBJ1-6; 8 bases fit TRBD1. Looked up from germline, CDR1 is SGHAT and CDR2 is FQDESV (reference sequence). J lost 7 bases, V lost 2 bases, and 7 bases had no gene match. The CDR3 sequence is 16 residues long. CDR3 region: CASSLFRDRGNSPLHF. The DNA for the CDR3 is TGTGCCAGCAGCTTATTTCGTGACAGGGGCAATTCACCCCTCCACTTT.

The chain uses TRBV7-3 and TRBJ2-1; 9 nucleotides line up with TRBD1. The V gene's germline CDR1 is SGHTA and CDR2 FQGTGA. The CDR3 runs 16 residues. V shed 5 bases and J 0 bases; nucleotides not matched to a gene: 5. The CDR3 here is CASSIGQGYSYNEQFF. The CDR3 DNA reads TGTGCCAGCAGCATTGGACAGGGGTACTCCTACAATGAGCAGTTCTTC.

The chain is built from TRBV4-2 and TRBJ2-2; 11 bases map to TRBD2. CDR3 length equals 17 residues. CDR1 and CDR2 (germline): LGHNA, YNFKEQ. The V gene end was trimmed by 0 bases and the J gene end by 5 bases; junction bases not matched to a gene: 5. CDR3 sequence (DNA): TGTGCCAGCAGCCAAGATCTACTAGCGGGAGATACCGGGGAGCTGTTTTTT. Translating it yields CASSQDLLAGDTGELFF.

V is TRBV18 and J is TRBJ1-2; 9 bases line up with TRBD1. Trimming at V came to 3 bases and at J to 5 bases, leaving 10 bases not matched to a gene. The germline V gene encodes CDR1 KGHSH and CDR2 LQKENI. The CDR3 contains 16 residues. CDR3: CASSPKSDRGSYGYTF. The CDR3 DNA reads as TGTGCCAGCTCACCCAAGTCGGACAGGGGCTCTTATGGCTACACCTTC.

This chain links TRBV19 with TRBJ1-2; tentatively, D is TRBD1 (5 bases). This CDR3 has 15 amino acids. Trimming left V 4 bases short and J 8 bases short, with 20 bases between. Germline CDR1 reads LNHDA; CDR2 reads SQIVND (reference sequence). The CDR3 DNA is TGTGCCAGTAGTAGAACCGACAGTCTGACGGCAGGCTACACCTTC. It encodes CASSRTDSLTAGYTF.

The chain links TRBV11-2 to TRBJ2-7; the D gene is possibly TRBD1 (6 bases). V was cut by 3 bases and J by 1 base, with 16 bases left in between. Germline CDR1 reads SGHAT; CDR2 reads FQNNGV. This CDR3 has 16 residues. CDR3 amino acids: CASSFEGTRLSYEQYF. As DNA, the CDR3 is TGTGCCAGCAGCTTTGAAGGGACACGCCTTTCCTACGAGCAGTACTTC.

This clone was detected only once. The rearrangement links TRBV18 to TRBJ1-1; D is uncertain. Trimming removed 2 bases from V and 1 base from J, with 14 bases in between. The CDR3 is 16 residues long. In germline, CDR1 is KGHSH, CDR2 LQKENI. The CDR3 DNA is TGTGCCAGCTCACCAAAGGAGGGATGGGGGAACACTGAAGCTTTCTTT. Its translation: CASSPKEGWGNTEAFF.

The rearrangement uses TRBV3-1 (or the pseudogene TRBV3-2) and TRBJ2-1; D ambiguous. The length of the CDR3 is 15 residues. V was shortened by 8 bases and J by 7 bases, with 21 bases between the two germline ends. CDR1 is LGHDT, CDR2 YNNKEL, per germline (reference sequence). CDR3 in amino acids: CASSSPSRYVNEQFF. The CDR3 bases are TGTGCCAGCTCAAGCCCCTCCCGTTATGTGAATGAGCAGTTCTTC.

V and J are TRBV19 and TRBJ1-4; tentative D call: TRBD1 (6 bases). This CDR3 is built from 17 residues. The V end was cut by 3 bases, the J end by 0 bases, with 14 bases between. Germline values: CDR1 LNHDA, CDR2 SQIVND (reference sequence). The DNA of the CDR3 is TGTGCCAGTAGTATCGAGGTGACAGGAGCAACTAATGAAAAACTGTTTTTT. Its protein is CASSIEVTGATNEKLFF.

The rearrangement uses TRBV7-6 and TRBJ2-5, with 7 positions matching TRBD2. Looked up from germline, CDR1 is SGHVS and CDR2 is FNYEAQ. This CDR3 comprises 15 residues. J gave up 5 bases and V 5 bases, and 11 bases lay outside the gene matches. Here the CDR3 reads CASSAGGSGGETQYF. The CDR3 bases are TGTGCCAGCAGCGCGGGCGGGAGTGGTGGTGAGACCCAGTACTTC.

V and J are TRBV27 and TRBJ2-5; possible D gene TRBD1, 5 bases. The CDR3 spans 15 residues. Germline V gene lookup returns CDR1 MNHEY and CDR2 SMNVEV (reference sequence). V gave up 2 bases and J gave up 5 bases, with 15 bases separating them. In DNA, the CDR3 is TGTGCCAGCAGTTTAGGGGCCCGGGTAGGTGAGACCCAGTACTTC. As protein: CASSLGARVGETQYF.